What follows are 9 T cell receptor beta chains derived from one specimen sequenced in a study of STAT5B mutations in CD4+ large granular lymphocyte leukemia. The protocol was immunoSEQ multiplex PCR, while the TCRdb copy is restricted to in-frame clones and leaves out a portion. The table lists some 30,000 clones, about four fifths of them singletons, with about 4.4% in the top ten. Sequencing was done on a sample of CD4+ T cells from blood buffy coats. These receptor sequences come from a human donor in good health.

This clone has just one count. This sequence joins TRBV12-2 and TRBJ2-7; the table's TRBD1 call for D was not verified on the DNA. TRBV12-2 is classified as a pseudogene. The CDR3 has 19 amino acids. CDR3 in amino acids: CASRLVLAVLQGAPDEQYF. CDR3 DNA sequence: TGTGCAAGTCGCTTAGTGCTAGCGGTTCTACAGGGGGCGCCCGACGAGCAGTACTTC.

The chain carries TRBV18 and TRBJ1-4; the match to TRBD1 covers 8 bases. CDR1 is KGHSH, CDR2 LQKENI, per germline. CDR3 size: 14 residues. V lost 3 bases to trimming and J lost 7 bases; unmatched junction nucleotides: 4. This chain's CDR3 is CASSPETGAEKLFF. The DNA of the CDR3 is TGTGCCAGCTCACCGGAGACAGGGGCTGAAAAACTGTTTTTT.

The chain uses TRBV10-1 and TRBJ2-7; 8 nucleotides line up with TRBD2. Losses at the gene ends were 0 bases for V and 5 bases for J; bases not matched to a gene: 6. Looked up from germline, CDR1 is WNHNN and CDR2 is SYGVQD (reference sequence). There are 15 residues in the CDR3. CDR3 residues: CASSESPAGVHEQYF. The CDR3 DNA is TGCGCCAGCAGTGAGTCTCCAGCGGGAGTCCACGAGCAGTACTTC.

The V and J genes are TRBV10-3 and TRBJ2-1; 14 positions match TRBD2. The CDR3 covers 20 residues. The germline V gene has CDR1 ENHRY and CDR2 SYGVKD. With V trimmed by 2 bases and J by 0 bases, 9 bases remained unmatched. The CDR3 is CAISERGTSGSHSSYNEQFF. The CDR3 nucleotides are TGTGCCATCAGTGAGAGGGGGACTAGCGGGAGCCATAGCTCCTACAATGAGCAGTTCTTC.

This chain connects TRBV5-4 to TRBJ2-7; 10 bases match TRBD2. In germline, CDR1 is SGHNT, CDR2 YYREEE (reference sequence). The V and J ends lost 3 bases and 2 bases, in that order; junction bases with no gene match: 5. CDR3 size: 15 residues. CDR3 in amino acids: CASSSRTSGTYEQYF. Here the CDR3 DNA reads TGTGCCAGCAGCTCAAGGACTAGCGGTACCTACGAGCAGTACTTC.

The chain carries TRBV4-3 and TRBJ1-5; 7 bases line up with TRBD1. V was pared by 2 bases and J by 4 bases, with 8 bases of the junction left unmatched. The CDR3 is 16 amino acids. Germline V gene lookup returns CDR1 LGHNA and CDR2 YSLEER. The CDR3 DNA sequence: TGCGCCAGCAGCCAACACACCGGACAGGCAAATCAGCCCCAGCATTTT. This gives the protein CASSQHTGQANQPQHF.

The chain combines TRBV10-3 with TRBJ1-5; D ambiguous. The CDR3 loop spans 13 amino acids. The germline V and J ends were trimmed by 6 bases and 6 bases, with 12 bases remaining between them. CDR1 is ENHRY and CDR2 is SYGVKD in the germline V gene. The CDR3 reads CAIRDPPGQPQHF. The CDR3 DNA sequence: TGTGCCATCAGGGACCCCCCAGGTCAGCCCCAGCATTTT.

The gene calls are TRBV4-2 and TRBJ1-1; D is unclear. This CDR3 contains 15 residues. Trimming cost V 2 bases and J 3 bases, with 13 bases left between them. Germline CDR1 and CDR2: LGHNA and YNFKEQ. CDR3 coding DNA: TGTGCCAGCAGCCAATCCCACGTGGCCGACACTGAAGCTTTCTTT. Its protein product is CASSQSHVADTEAFF.

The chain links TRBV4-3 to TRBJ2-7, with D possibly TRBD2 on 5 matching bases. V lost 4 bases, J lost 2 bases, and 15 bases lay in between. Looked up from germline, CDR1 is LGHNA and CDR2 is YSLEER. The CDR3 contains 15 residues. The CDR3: CASSPAISGTYEQYF. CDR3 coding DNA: TGCGCCAGCAGCCCGGCCATTTCGGGAACCTACGAGCAGTACTTC.